Described below is a single T cell receptor beta chain sequence and its context. The data derive from a study of T cell changes during pregnancy in multiple sclerosis. The CDR3 runs to 15 residues. Per the germline V gene, CDR1 is SGHTA and CDR2 is FQGNSA. Trimming took 1 base from V and 0 from J, leaving 9 bases between them. Using immunoSEQ multiplex PCR, the repertoire was profiled, and TCRdb retains in-frame clones only, with some absent. The sample yields roughly 100,000 clones, about nine tenths seen once. Sequenced material: peripheral blood, taken after pregnancy. This sequence was found in a female donor in good health, enrolled as a control in a pregnancy study. The genes are TRBV7-2 and TRBJ1-1; no clear D. The CDR3 nucleotides read TGTGCCAGCAGCTTAGGCGGATTCATGAACACTGAAGCTTTCTTT. Translating gives CASSLGGFMNTEAFF.